Below are 9 T cell receptor beta chains sequenced from a single sample in a study of blood T cell repertoires in COVID-19. TCRdb's copy holds only in-frame clones and misses some; the assay was immunoSEQ multiplex PCR. This table has under 300,000 clones, roughly 89% appearing once. Sequencing was done on a sample of peripheral blood. These TCRs come from a woman aged 40 to 50 who had recovered from COVID-19.

The chain couples TRBV7-8 to TRBJ2-1; weak D call: TRBD2 (5 bases). V was shortened by 1 base and J by 0 bases, with 13 bases between the two germline ends. CDR1 is SGHVS, CDR2 FQNEAQ, per germline. CDR3 size: 17 residues. This CDR3 reads CASSLVDYSSSYNEQFF. The CDR3 coding sequence is TGTGCCAGCAGCTTAGTTGACTATTCAAGCTCCTACAATGAGCAGTTCTTC.

The chain has TRBV11-2 and TRBJ2-7; D is perhaps TRBD1 (6 bases). Trimming removed 2 bases from V and 5 bases from J, with 16 bases in between. Germline V lookup: CDR1 SGHAT, CDR2 FQNNGV. The CDR3 contains 15 residues. In DNA, the CDR3 is TGTGCCAGCAGCTTATTTAAACAGGGTGGTGACGAGCAGTACTTC. This gives the protein CASSLFKQGGDEQYF.

This chain uses TRBV30 with TRBJ2-3; TRBD2 aligns across 8 bases. With V trimmed by 0 bases and J by 3 bases, 8 bases remained unmatched. Per the germline V gene, CDR1 is GTSNPN and CDR2 is SVGIG (reference sequence). This CDR3 comprises 16 residues. CDR3 sequence reads: CAWSVWTSRGTDTQYF. The CDR3 nucleotides read TGTGCCTGGAGTGTATGGACTAGCCGTGGAACAGATACGCAGTATTTT. Combining the CDR3 with reference TRBV30 and TRBJ2-3 gives the whole variable domain SQTIHQWPATLVQPVGSPLSLECTVEGTSNPNLYWYRQAAGRGLQLLFYSVGIGQISSEVPQNLSASRPQDRQFILSSKKLLLSDSGFYLCAWSVWTSRGTDTQYFGPGTRLTVL.

This clone was counted many times. A read error may produce the germline difference seen at one junction end. The chain employs TRBV28 and TRBJ2-2; weak D call: TRBD2 (5 bases). In germline, CDR1 is MDHEN, CDR2 SYDVKM. The CDR3 has 14 amino acids. CDR3 sequence reads: CASSRRGNAGELFF. Written as DNA, the CDR3 is TGTGCCAGCAGCCGACGAGGGAACGCCGGGGAGCTGTTTTTT.

The chain employs TRBV10-3 and TRBJ2-1; D unresolved. CDR1 is ENHRY, CDR2 SYGVKD, per germline. Trimming stripped 7 bases from V and 8 bases from J, with 15 bases between. The CDR3 contains 13 residues. This CDR3 reads CAITSTTLDEQFF. CDR3 DNA sequence: TGTGCCATCACGAGTACTACACTGGATGAGCAGTTCTTC.

The chain is built from TRBV9 and TRBJ1-3, with TRBD1 identical over 7 bases. Looked up from germline, CDR1 is SGDLS and CDR2 is YYNGEE. Germline trimming cut 0 bases from V and 0 bases from J; bases unmatched to any gene: 6. The CDR3 extends over 17 amino acids. The CDR3 reads CASSVGQGGISGNTIYF. The CDR3 coding sequence is TGTGCCAGCAGCGTAGGACAAGGGGGCATCTCTGGAAACACCATATATTTT.

The chain combines TRBV3-1 (or the pseudogene TRBV3-2) with TRBJ2-7, with D hard to call. CDR3 length: 14 residues. The germline V gene has CDR1 LGHDT and CDR2 YNNKEL (reference sequence). V was pared by 1 base and J by 3 bases, with 10 bases between. The DNA for the CDR3 is TGTGCCAGCAGCCAAGGTGGCTTCAACTACGAGCAGTACTTC. Protein product: CASSQGGFNYEQYF.

This clone was detected a few times. J is TRBJ2-3 and V is TRBV7-2; 8 nucleotides line up with TRBD2. Germline V gene data show CDR1 as SGHTA and CDR2 as FQGNSA. Losses at the gene ends were 4 bases for V and 4 bases for J; bases not matched to a gene: 13. The CDR3 runs to 17 residues. The CDR3, as DNA: TGTGCCAGCAGCTCCAAAGCGGGAGTGGGGCGGGCAGATACGCAGTATTTT. This gives the protein CASSSKAGVGRADTQYF.

V usage is TRBV21-1 and J usage is TRBJ2-2; whether TRBD2, the table's D call, matches the DNA was not checked. TRBV21-1 is a pseudogene. There are 16 residues in the CDR3. The CDR3 DNA reads TGTGCCAGCAGCAAAGCTCCAGCGGACAACACCGGGGAGCTGTTTTTT. This encodes CASSKAPADNTGELFF.